This T cell receptor (beta chain) was captured in a study of a mutant IDH1 vaccine in newly diagnosed glioma. Study as a whole: Patients were pretreated with radiotherapy, temozolomide, or both, mostly both. Study-wide findings and caveats: Evidence of vaccine-induced immune responses was documented in about 93% of patients.

Time point in this sample: baseline, week 1 (first vaccination visit). Sample treatment: pre-vaccination baseline after standard-of-care therapy. Donors had new IDH1-mutant astrocytomas of WHO grade 3 or 4 (ATRX-lost). The table lists this clone with a count of one. No antigen is known for it. Clones were sequenced by immunoSEQ multiplex PCR, and TCRdb holds only the in-frame ones, with some missing. The table lists roughly 16,000 clones, about 80% of them singletons. The TCR was taken from a man aged 40-55 years with glioma. The specimen was PBMCs, collected from a glioma patient treated with radiotherapy, temozolomide or both.

The CDR3 reads CASSLGGQVETQYF. The CDR3 region has the DNA TGTGCCAGCAGCTTAGGGGGACAGGTAGAGACCCAGTACTTC. V and J are TRBV7-7 and TRBJ2-5; 8 bases align to TRBD1. The CDR3 is 14 residues long. The ends lost 1 base at V and 4 bases at J; junction bases unmatched: 2. The germline V gene encodes CDR1 SSHAT and CDR2 FNYEAQ (reference sequence).